The 15 T cell receptor beta chains presented below share a single source sample, sequenced in a study of cytomegalovirus exposure and HLA in healthy donors. The PCR used 60 Vbeta and 13 Jbeta primers. Clones were sequenced by immunoSEQ multiplex PCR, and TCRdb holds only the in-frame ones, with some missing. The sample holds roughly 93,000 clones; under 80% are singletons and the top ten take around 1.8%. Sequencing was performed on PBMCs. These receptors all stem from a male donor in good health and CMV-seronegative.

The rearrangement joins TRBV11-2 to TRBJ2-2; 9 bases match TRBD1. V was clipped by 4 bases and J by 5 bases; unmatched bases: 5. Germline V lookup: CDR1 SGHAT, CDR2 FQNNGV. The CDR3 loop spans 15 amino acids. The CDR3 DNA reads as TGTGCCAGCAGCTCACGACAGGGGGGAACCGGGGAGCTGTTTTTT. It specifies CASSSRQGGTGELFF.

This clone was detected only once. This chain joins TRBV27 and TRBJ2-7; maybe TRBD1 (5 bases). Germline CDR1 reads MNHEY; CDR2 reads SMNVEV (reference sequence). The length of the CDR3 is 13 residues. V lost 2 bases and J lost 6, with 11 bases in between. CDR3 nucleotides: TGTGCCAGCAGTTTAAAGGTGGGGCGCGAGCAGTACTTC. Translated: CASSLKVGREQYF.

The CDR3: CASSQTDTEAFF. CDR3 sequence (DNA): TGTGCCAGCAGCCAGACAGACACTGAAGCTTTCTTT. The chain links TRBV7-9 to TRBJ1-1, with a possible D match to TRBD1 (5 bases). Trimming removed 5 bases from V and 3 bases from J, with 7 bases in between. In germline, CDR1 is SEHNR, CDR2 FQNEAQ (reference sequence). The CDR3 extends over 12 amino acids.

J is TRBJ1-2 and V is TRBV7-9, with D maybe TRBD1 (5 bases). The germline V gene encodes CDR1 SEHNR and CDR2 FQNEAQ (reference sequence). The CDR3 runs to 14 residues. Between the trimmed V and J ends, which lost 5 bases and 8 bases, there was a span of 18 bases. CDR3 nucleotide sequence: TGTGCCAGCAGCCCGCATCCGGGGGGGTGGGGCTACACCTTC. Amino acid sequence: CASSPHPGGWGYTF.

This chain links TRBV28 with TRBJ2-7; D might be TRBD2 (6 bases). CDR1 and CDR2 (germline): MDHEN, SYDVKM. Trimming removed 2 bases from V and 1 base from J, with 6 bases in between. This CDR3 spans 13 amino acids. CDR3 in DNA: TGTGCCAGCAGTTTAGCGGGGTCCTACGAGCAGTACTTC. This gives the protein CASSLAGSYEQYF.

The J gene is TRBJ2-3, the V gene TRBV2; D not resolved. The CDR3 extends over 12 amino acids. Germline-derived CDR1 and CDR2 are SNHLY and FYNNEI. Here the CDR3 reads CLSTVSTDTQYF. CDR3 coding DNA: TGTTTGAGTACCGTTAGCACAGATACGCAGTATTTT.

This clone was picked up a small number of times. The rearrangement joins TRBV10-3 to TRBJ1-5; no reliable D call. From germline, CDR1 is ENHRY and CDR2 SYGVKD. V lost 6 bases to trimming and J lost 2 bases, with 8 bases between them. The CDR3 runs to 13 residues. The CDR3 reads CAIRAAGNQPQHF. CDR3 nucleotides: TGTGCCATCAGGGCCGCAGGCAATCAGCCCCAGCATTTT.

The chain carries TRBV7-9 and TRBJ2-1; a weak D match, TRBD2 (6 bases). Trimming removed 1 base at V and 5 bases at J, with 9 bases between. This CDR3 contains 14 residues. Germline CDR1 reads SEHNR; CDR2 reads FQNEAQ (reference sequence). The CDR3 bases are TGTGCCAGCAGCTTAGGGCTAGCGAACAATGAGCAGTTCTTC. Its protein product is CASSLGLANNEQFF. The entire variable domain, with the rest obtained from reference TRBV7-9 and TRBJ2-1, is as follows: DTGVSQNPRHKITKRGQNVTFRCDPISEHNRLYWYRQTLGQGPEFLTYFQNEAQLEKSRLLSDRFSAERPKGSFSTLEIQRTEQGDSAMYLCASSLGLANNEQFFGPGTRLTVL.

CDR3 loop: CASSLQGLGGGEYF. The CDR3 DNA follows: TGTGCCAGCAGCTTACAAGGGTTGGGCGGAGGGGAGTACTTC. V is TRBV7-2 and J is TRBJ2-7, with a weak D call TRBD2 (6 bases). Germline V CDR1 and CDR2: SGHTA, FQGNSA. Trimming took 2 bases from V and 11 from J, leaving 19 bases between them. This CDR3 contains 14 residues.

The chain employs TRBV28 and TRBJ2-1, with 9 positions matching TRBD2. The CDR3 runs 18 residues. CDR1 is MDHEN and CDR2 is SYDVKM in the germline V gene. V lost 6 bases and J lost 3; bases outside the gene matches: 15. CDR3 sequence: CASSTAAGGLWGYNEQFF. The CDR3 DNA reads as TGTGCCAGCAGCACCGCAGCGGGAGGACTTTGGGGCTACAATGAGCAGTTCTTC.

This clone showed up just a few times. The J gene is TRBJ2-3, the V gene TRBV7-2; D unclear. The CDR3 extends over 11 amino acids. Germline lookup yields CDR1 SGHTA and CDR2 FQGNSA. Trimming took 8 bases from V and 8 from J, leaving 11 bases between them. Written as DNA, the CDR3 is TGTGCCAGCGCAGGTCCTGTTACGCAGTATTTT. Its translation: CASAGPVTQYF.

This chain uses TRBV27 with TRBJ2-1, with 8 positions matching TRBD2. With 3 bases clipped from V and 7 bases from J, the junction kept 14 bases outside the gene matches. This CDR3 is 17 amino acids long. Germline lookup yields CDR1 MNHEY and CDR2 SMNVEV (reference sequence). The CDR3 is CASSFGAGEVRRNEQFF. The CDR3 DNA sequence: TGTGCCAGCAGTTTTGGAGCGGGAGAGGTAAGGAGGAATGAGCAGTTCTTC.

The chain carries TRBV5-4 and TRBJ2-2; TRBD2 is a possible D gene (6 bases). CDR3 length: 15 residues. CDR1 SGHNT and CDR2 YYREEE come from the germline V gene (reference sequence). Trimming removed 4 bases from V and 0 bases from J, with 10 bases in between. The CDR3 loop is CASSTGTSNTGELFF. The CDR3 DNA reads as TGTGCCAGCAGCACCGGGACTTCGAACACCGGGGAGCTGTTTTTT.

The rearrangement uses TRBV9 and TRBJ2-7, with 7 bases that match TRBD2. CDR3 size: 15 residues. Germline CDR1 and CDR2: SGDLS and YYNGEE. Unmatched junction bases numbered 7, after V lost 3 bases and J lost 1 base. CDR3 nucleotides: TGTGCCAGCAGCGAGGGAGCGGGGCCTTCCTACGAGCAGTACTTC. Translating it yields CASSEGAGPSYEQYF.

V is TRBV5-1 and J is TRBJ1-4; D perhaps matches TRBD1 (6 bases). The CDR3 is 13 residues long. Trimming took off 4 bases at V and 8 bases at J, with 12 bases between the two ends. Germline V gene sequence: CDR1 SGHRS, CDR2 YFSETQ. CDR3 sequence: CASSPRTAEKLFF. The CDR3 bases are TGCGCCAGCAGCCCAAGGACAGCAGAAAAACTGTTTTTT.